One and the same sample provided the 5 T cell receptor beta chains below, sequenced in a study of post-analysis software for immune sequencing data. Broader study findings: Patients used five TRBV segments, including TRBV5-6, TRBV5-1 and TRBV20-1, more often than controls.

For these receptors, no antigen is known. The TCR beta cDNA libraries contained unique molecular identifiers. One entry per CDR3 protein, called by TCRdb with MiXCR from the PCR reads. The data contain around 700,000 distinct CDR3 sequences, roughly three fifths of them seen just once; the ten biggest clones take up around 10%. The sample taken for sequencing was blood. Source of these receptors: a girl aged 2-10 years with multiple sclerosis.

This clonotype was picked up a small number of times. In DNA form, the CDR3 reads TGTGCCAGCAGCGGACAGGTAGGCGACGAGCAGTACTTC. Protein sequence: CASSGQVGDEQYF. The J gene is TRBJ2-7, the V gene TRBV2; 7 bases fit TRBD1. Germline V gene sequence: CDR1 SNHLY, CDR2 FYNNEI. V was clipped by 6 bases and J by 5 bases; unmatched bases: 7. This CDR3 is 13 amino acids long. Combining the CDR3 with reference TRBV2 and TRBJ2-7 gives the whole variable domain EPEVTQTPSHQVTQMGQEVILRCVPISNHLYFYWYRQILGQKVEFLVSFYNNEISEKSEIFDDQFSVERPDGSNFTLKIRSTKLEDSAMYFCASSGQVGDEQYFGPGTRLTVT.

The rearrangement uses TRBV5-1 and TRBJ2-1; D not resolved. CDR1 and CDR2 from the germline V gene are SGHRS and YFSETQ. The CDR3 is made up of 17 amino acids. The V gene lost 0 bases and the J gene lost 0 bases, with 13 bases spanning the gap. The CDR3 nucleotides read TGCGCCAGCAGCTTGGTCGGGTCGGATTTCTCCTACAATGAGCAGTTCTTC. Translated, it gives CASSLVGSDFSYNEQFF. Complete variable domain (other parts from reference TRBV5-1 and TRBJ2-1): KAGVTQTPRYLIKTRGQQVTLSCSPISGHRSVSWYQQTPGQGLQFLFEYFSETQRNKGNFPGRFSGRQFSNSRSEMNVSTLELGDSALYLCASSLVGSDFSYNEQFFGPGTRLTVL.

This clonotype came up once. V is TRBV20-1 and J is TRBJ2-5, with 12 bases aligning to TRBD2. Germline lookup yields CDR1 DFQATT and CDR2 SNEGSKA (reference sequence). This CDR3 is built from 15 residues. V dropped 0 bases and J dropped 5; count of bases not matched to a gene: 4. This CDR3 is CSARDQLAGGETQYF. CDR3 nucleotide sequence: TGCAGTGCTAGAGATCAACTAGCGGGGGGCGAGACCCAGTACTTC.

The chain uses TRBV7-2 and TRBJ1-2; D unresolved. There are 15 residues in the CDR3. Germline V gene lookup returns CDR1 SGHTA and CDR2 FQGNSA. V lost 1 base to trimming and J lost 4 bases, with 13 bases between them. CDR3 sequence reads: CASSLEVQDPYGYTF. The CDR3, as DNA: TGTGCCAGCAGCTTAGAAGTGCAGGATCCCTATGGCTACACCTTC.

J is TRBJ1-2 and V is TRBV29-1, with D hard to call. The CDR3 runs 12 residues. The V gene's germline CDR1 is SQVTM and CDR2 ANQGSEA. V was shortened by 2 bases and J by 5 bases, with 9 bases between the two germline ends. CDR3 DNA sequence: TGCAGCGTTGAAAAGGGCGGGTATGGCTACACCTTC. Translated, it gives CSVEKGGYGYTF.